Listed here is a single TCR beta chain. What it binds is unknown. These data originate in a study of early T cells in non-severe SARS-CoV-2 infection. Study details: Chains were not paired, and sequencing was done on bulk RNA from unsorted whole blood. Regarding the study as a whole: Private and CD4 specificities were missed by VDJdb matching, which favored anti-spike CD8 responses.

Germline lookup yields CDR1 SNHLY and CDR2 FYNNEI. There are 15 residues in the CDR3. Unmatched junction bases numbered 8, after V lost 9 bases and J lost 1 base. Individual cDNA molecules were tagged with unique molecular identifiers, the study reported. TCRdb processed the 5' RACE reads anew with MiXCR; each CDR3 protein has one entry. The sample carries tens of thousands of distinct CDR3 sequences, more than 10% recorded once. Sequencing was done on a sample of whole blood. The chain employs TRBV2 and TRBJ2-7; 11 bases are shared with TRBD2. The receptor was isolated from an adult who was a healthcare worker with PCR-confirmed SARS-CoV-2 infection or an uninfected control (not recorded which). In DNA form, the CDR3 reads TGTGCCAGAGGGGGCGGGACTAGCGGATCCTACGAGCAGTACTTC. Translated: CARGGGTSGSYEQYF.